These 32 T cell receptor beta chains were sequenced from one sample in a study of blood T cells in healthy people across ages. Through a sample-barcoded 5' primer and a J-beta primer mix, a second PCR was run for roughly 6 to 11 cycles. TCRdb reanalysed the 5' RACE reads using MiXCR and keeps one entry per CDR3 protein. The sample includes about 620,000 distinct CDR3 sequences, about 21% of them seen just once. The sample comprised blood. These receptors came from a man between 65 and 85 years old in good health.

This clonotype was counted only a few times. The chain has TRBV3-1 and TRBJ2-5; tentatively, D is TRBD2 (5 bases). The CDR3 sequence is 14 residues long. V was trimmed by 4 bases and J by 2 bases, leaving 11 bases between them. Looked up from germline, CDR1 is LGHDT and CDR2 is YNNKEL (reference sequence). The CDR3: CASSLRRRQETQYF. The CDR3 DNA is TGTGCCAGCAGCCTCCGGAGGAGACAAGAGACCCAGTACTTC.

V is TRBV5-6 and J is TRBJ2-5; D is ambiguous. The CDR3 covers 13 residues. Germline CDR1 SGHDT, CDR2 YYEEEE. Trimming pared 2 bases from V and 5 bases from J, leaving 10 bases between. The CDR3 loop reads CASSFPSSETQYF. CDR3 coding DNA: TGTGCCAGCAGCTTCCCCAGTTCGGAGACCCAGTACTTC.

The chain recombines TRBV3-1 with TRBJ2-7; TRBD2 might be the D (6 bases). CDR3 length: 16 amino acids. Germline V lookup: CDR1 LGHDT, CDR2 YNNKEL (reference sequence). V dropped 2 bases and J dropped 0 bases, with 14 bases sitting between them. CDR3 residues: CASSQTGTSSSYEQYF. The DNA for the CDR3 is TGTGCCAGCAGCCAAACTGGTACTAGCAGCTCCTACGAGCAGTACTTC.

This clonotype was detected only a few times. The chain couples TRBV10-3 to TRBJ2-5, with 7 bases identical to TRBD1. Germline trimming cut 8 bases from V and 1 base from J; bases unmatched to any gene: 4. Germline V CDR1 and CDR2: ENHRY, SYGVKD. The CDR3 is 13 amino acids. DNA for the CDR3: TGTGCCATCGCTTACAGGGGCCAAGAGACCCAGTACTTC. It is translated as CAIAYRGQETQYF.

Ten or more counts support this clonotype. The genes are TRBV4-1 and TRBJ1-4, with TRBD1 matching over 7 bases. The ends lost 4 bases at V and 6 bases at J; junction bases unmatched: 5. There are 14 residues in the CDR3. CDR1 and CDR2 from the germline V gene are MGHRA and YSYEKL. The CDR3 loop is CASSRGQFDEKLFF. CDR3 in DNA: TGCGCCAGCAGCCGGGGACAGTTCGATGAAAAACTGTTTTTT.

The chain carries TRBV21-1 and TRBJ2-7; the table's D call of TRBD2 was not tested on the DNA. TRBV21-1 is a documented pseudogene. The CDR3 is 18 amino acids. The CDR3 DNA reads as TGTGCCAGCAGCAACGAAGGGACTAGCGGGTCGTACTCCCACGAGCAGTACTTC. Its translation: CASSNEGTSGSYSHEQYF.

The chain links TRBV28 to TRBJ1-5; 9 nucleotides line up with TRBD1. The CDR3 is made up of 15 amino acids. Germline CDR1 and CDR2: MDHEN and SYDVKM. Trimming cost V 7 bases and J 7 bases; bases outside gene matches: 11. The CDR3 DNA is TGTGCCAGCATCCCACCCGGACAGGGGTCGCAGCCCCAGCATTTT. Translated, it gives CASIPPGQGSQPQHF.

This clonotype was seen a handful of times. The CDR3 loop is CSASHRAAGNTIYF. CDR3 DNA sequence: TGCAGTGCTAGCCACAGGGCGGCTGGAAACACCATATATTTT. The chain combines TRBV20-1 with TRBJ1-3; a weak D match, TRBD1 (6 bases). Trimming shortened V by 3 bases and J by 2 bases, and 11 bases separated the two germline ends. The CDR3 runs 14 residues. CDR1 and CDR2 from the germline V gene are DFQATT and SNEGSKA (reference sequence).

This clonotype was observed many times. The chain couples TRBV7-6 to TRBJ2-7; no reliable D call. Germline CDR1 reads SGHVS; CDR2 reads FNYEAQ. The V and J ends lost 2 bases and 0 bases respectively, with 5 bases between them. This CDR3 spans 13 amino acids. This CDR3 is CASSLQDSYEQYF. The DNA for the CDR3 is TGTGCCAGCAGCTTACAGGACTCCTACGAGCAGTACTTC.

This rearrangement joins TRBV20-1 to TRBJ2-2; TRBD1 is a possible D gene (5 bases). From germline, CDR1 is DFQATT and CDR2 SNEGSKA (reference sequence). The CDR3 length is 13 residues. V gave up 4 bases and J gave up 3 bases, with 9 bases separating them. CDR3 sequence reads: CSAIGQYTGELFF. CDR3 bases: TGCAGTGCTATTGGACAATACACCGGGGAGCTGTTTTTT.

The gene calls are TRBV7-9 and TRBJ2-1, with 7 bases matching TRBD2. This CDR3 has 15 amino acids. The germline V gene has CDR1 SEHNR and CDR2 FQNEAQ (reference sequence). Trimming took 5 bases from V and 4 from J; bases not matched to a gene: 8. The CDR3 coding sequence is TGTGCCAGCAGCCAAACTAGCGACTCGTACAATGAGCAGTTCTTC. Translating gives CASSQTSDSYNEQFF.

The chain is built from TRBV6-5 and TRBJ1-5; D ambiguous. Germline assignment: CDR1 MNHEY and CDR2 SVGAGI. The V and J ends lost 4 bases and 0 bases respectively, with 10 bases between them. CDR3 length equals 15 residues. The CDR3, as DNA: TGTGCCAGCAGTTTAGGACTCAATAGCAATCAGCCCCAGCATTTT. Encoded protein: CASSLGLNSNQPQHF.

The CDR3: CASGNYNEQFF. As DNA, the CDR3 is TGTGCTTCAGGTAATTACAATGAGCAGTTCTTC. The J gene is TRBJ2-1, the V gene TRBV24-1; no reliable D call. The CDR3 is made up of 11 amino acids. Germline CDR1 reads KGHDR; CDR2 reads SFDVKD.

Only a few counts were recorded for this clonotype. The rearrangement links TRBV5-6 to TRBJ2-1, with D unclear. V was trimmed by 4 bases and J by 0 bases, leaving 17 bases between them. The germline V gene encodes CDR1 SGHDT and CDR2 YYEEEE. CDR3 length: 17 residues. In DNA form, the CDR3 reads TGTGCCAGCAGCATCCAACTCCTAGTTAGCTCCTACAATGAGCAGTTCTTC. Amino acids: CASSIQLLVSSYNEQFF. Based on the CDR3 plus reference TRBV5-6 and TRBJ2-1, the full variable domain is DAGVTQSPTHLIKTRGQQVTLRCSPKSGHDTVSWYQQALGQGPQFIFQYYEEEERQRGNFPDRFSGHQFPNYSSELNVNALLLGDSALYLCASSIQLLVSSYNEQFFGPGTRLTVL.

The chain combines TRBV20-1 with TRBJ1-1; possibly TRBD1 for D (5 bases). The germline V gene encodes CDR1 DFQATT and CDR2 SNEGSKA (reference sequence). The CDR3 runs to 13 residues. Between the trimmed V and J ends, which lost 6 bases and 6 bases, there was a span of 17 bases. The CDR3 spells CSAPRQPRSEAFF. CDR3 nucleotides: TGCAGTGCCCCACGACAGCCGAGATCTGAAGCTTTCTTT.

This clonotype has more than one count but fewer than ten. The V call is TRBV3-1, the J call TRBJ2-5; D is perhaps TRBD2 (6 bases). The CDR3 totals 12 residues. Per the germline V gene, CDR1 is LGHDT and CDR2 is YNNKEL (reference sequence). V lost 8 bases to trimming and J lost 4 bases, with 11 bases between them. As DNA, the CDR3 is TGTGCCAGCCTGGGAGCGGGAGAGACCCAGTACTTC. Translated: CASLGAGETQYF.

The chain uses TRBV9 and TRBJ2-3, with 9 bases that match TRBD2. CDR1 and CDR2 from the germline V gene are SGDLS and YYNGEE. The CDR3 loop spans 15 amino acids. The J segment lost 4 bases and the V segment lost 2 bases, leaving 5 bases of the junction unmatched. The CDR3 is CASSVPSGNADTQYF. CDR3 coding DNA: TGTGCCAGCAGCGTCCCTAGCGGGAACGCAGATACGCAGTATTTT.

The rearrangement links TRBV12-3 or TRBV12-4 to TRBJ1-4, with 10 bases aligning to TRBD1. J gave up 7 bases and V 6 bases, and 8 bases lay outside the gene matches. The CDR3 is 15 residues long. CDR3 sequence reads: CASSGTGVQVEKLFF. The DNA for the CDR3 is TGTGCCAGCAGCGGGACAGGGGTCCAGGTTGAAAAACTGTTTTTT.

The CDR3 is CASSPTSVNTGELFF. CDR3 sequence (DNA): TGTGCCAGCTCACCTACTAGCGTGAACACCGGGGAGCTGTTTTTT. The chain employs TRBV18 and TRBJ2-2; 7 bases align to TRBD2. J was trimmed by 1 base and V by 3 bases; bases with no gene match: 2. Germline-derived CDR1 and CDR2 are KGHSH and LQKENI. The CDR3 is 15 residues long.

This clonotype was found a few times. This rearrangement joins TRBV4-1 to TRBJ1-3; D uncertain. Germline values: CDR1 MGHRA, CDR2 YSYEKL. The CDR3 contains 14 residues. V was pared by 1 base and J by 0 bases, with 4 bases between. The CDR3 region is CASSQGASGNTIYF. CDR3 nucleotide sequence: TGCGCCAGCAGCCAAGGGGCCTCTGGAAACACCATATATTTT.

The gene calls are TRBV6-5 and TRBJ2-7; TRBD2 is a possible D gene (5 bases). CDR3 size: 15 residues. Per germline, CDR1 MNHEY and CDR2 SVGAGI. Trimming took 5 bases from V and 0 from J, leaving 14 bases between them. For the CDR3, the DNA is TGTGCCAGCAGTCAGCGGCCACTGGGCTCCTACGAGCAGTACTTC. It specifies CASSQRPLGSYEQYF.

DNA of the CDR3: TGTGCCAGCAGCCCAATGACTGGGAGAGGAAACACCATATATTTT. Encoded protein: CASSPMTGRGNTIYF. The V call is TRBV13, the J call TRBJ1-3; D gene unclear. Trimming shortened V by 5 bases and J by 4 bases, and 15 bases separated the two germline ends. Germline V gene sequence: CDR1 PRHDT, CDR2 FYEKMQ (reference sequence). This CDR3 region has 15 residues. Full variable domain (outside the CDR3, taken from reference TRBV13 and TRBJ1-3): AAGVIQSPRHLIKEKRETATLKCYPIPRHDTVYWYQQGPGQDPQFLISFYEKMQSDKGSIPDRFSAQQFSDYHSELNMSSLELGDSALYFCASSPMTGRGNTIYFGEGSWLTVV.

Many counts were recorded for this clonotype. The V and J genes are TRBV5-1 and TRBJ1-2; D gene unclear. The V and J ends lost 4 bases and 3 bases respectively, with 10 bases between them. Germline values: CDR1 SGHRS, CDR2 YFSETQ. This CDR3 is 13 amino acids long. CDR3 in amino acids: CASSRDSDYGYTF. The CDR3 region has the DNA TGCGCCAGCAGCAGGGATTCAGACTATGGCTACACCTTC.

Only a few counts were recorded for this clonotype. This chain joins TRBV7-2 and TRBJ2-1; 9 bases map to TRBD2. Germline CDR1 SGHTA, CDR2 FQGNSA. V was pared by 0 bases and J by 1 base, with 1 base of the junction left unmatched. The CDR3 length is 16 residues. CDR3 loop: CASSLASGRSYNEQFF. The CDR3 bases are TGTGCCAGCAGCTTAGCTAGCGGGAGATCCTACAATGAGCAGTTCTTC.

Remarks on this clonotype: Germline and junction disagree at one end, which may indicate a read error. The J gene is TRBJ1-5, the V gene TRBV20-1, with D uncertain. CDR3 length: 14 residues. Germline CDR1 is DFQATT and CDR2 is SNEGSKA (reference sequence). CDR3: CSTRLGYGNQPQHF. CDR3 DNA: TGCAGTACTAGATTGGGGTATGGCAATCAGCCCCAGCATTTT.

This clonotype was counted between two and nine times. This CDR3 reads CASSKGSGGNEQYF. CDR3 DNA sequence: TGTGCCAGCAGCAAAGGCTCCGGTGGGAACGAGCAGTACTTC. The gene calls are TRBV7-9 and TRBJ2-5; D ambiguous. The end of the DNA aligns better with TRBJ2-7, so the J call may be wrong. The length of the CDR3 is 14 residues. The V gene's germline CDR1 is SEHNR and CDR2 FQNEAQ (reference sequence).

A few counts support this clonotype. The chain links TRBV28 to TRBJ2-2; D gene uncertain. The CDR3 loop spans 21 amino acids. V lost 3 bases and J 1 base, leaving 27 bases between the germline ends. The germline V gene has CDR1 MDHEN and CDR2 SYDVKM. CDR3 sequence reads: CASSFIVGSRLSQKNTGELFF. The CDR3 bases are TGTGCCAGCAGTTTTATCGTTGGATCCAGACTCTCCCAAAAGAACACCGGGGAGCTGTTTTTT.

The V and J genes are TRBV28 and TRBJ1-5; D uncertain. V was pared by 3 bases and J by 1 base, with 4 bases between. This CDR3 contains 13 residues. Germline-derived CDR1 and CDR2 are MDHEN and SYDVKM. For the CDR3, the DNA is TGTGCCAGCAGTTTGCACAGCAATCAGCCCCAGCATTTT. Translated, it gives CASSLHSNQPQHF. Drawing the rest from reference TRBV28 and TRBJ1-5, the complete variable domain is DVKVTQSSRYLVKRTGEKVFLECVQDMDHENMFWYRQDPGLGLRLIYFSYDVKMKEKGDIPEGYSVSREKKERFSLILESASTNQTSMYLCASSLHSNQPQHFGDGTRLSIL.

In this sample, this clonotype turned up a few times. The rearrangement uses TRBV20-1 and TRBJ2-7; 9 nucleotides agree with TRBD2. CDR1 is DFQATT, CDR2 SNEGSKA, per germline (reference sequence). The CDR3 loop spans 18 amino acids. Germline trimming cut 7 bases from V and 4 bases from J; bases unmatched to any gene: 23. The DNA for the CDR3 is TGCAGTGTTAGTCCCTTGAGGGCGGGAGGGCCTTACCAATACGAGCAGTACTTC. It yields the protein CSVSPLRAGGPYQYEQYF.

The chain links TRBV12-3 or TRBV12-4 to TRBJ2-3; tentatively, D is TRBD1 (5 bases). V dropped 4 bases and J dropped 3 bases, with 14 bases sitting between them. The CDR3 runs 15 residues. The CDR3 protein is CASSSPLDRTDTQYF. For the CDR3, the DNA is TGTGCCAGCAGTTCCCCGCTCGACAGAACAGATACGCAGTATTTT.

This clonotype was picked up a small number of times. The chain carries TRBV7-9 and TRBJ2-5, with D possibly matching TRBD1 (6 bases). The tail of the sequence fits TRBJ2-7 better, so the J call may be wrong. The V gene's germline CDR1 is SEHNR and CDR2 FQNEAQ (reference sequence). The CDR3 runs to 12 residues. The CDR3 loop reads CASSSRGNEQYF. CDR3 nucleotides: TGTGCCAGCAGCTCCAGGGGCAACGAGCAGTACTTC.

The chain employs TRBV2 and TRBJ1-4; TRBD1 matches at 8 bases. This CDR3 is 15 amino acids long. Trimming at V came to 5 bases and at J to 4 bases, leaving 6 bases not matched to a gene. The V gene's germline CDR1 is SNHLY and CDR2 FYNNEI. The CDR3 spells CASSKTQGVNEKLFF. The CDR3 DNA reads as TGTGCCAGCAGTAAGACACAGGGGGTTAATGAAAAACTGTTTTTT.